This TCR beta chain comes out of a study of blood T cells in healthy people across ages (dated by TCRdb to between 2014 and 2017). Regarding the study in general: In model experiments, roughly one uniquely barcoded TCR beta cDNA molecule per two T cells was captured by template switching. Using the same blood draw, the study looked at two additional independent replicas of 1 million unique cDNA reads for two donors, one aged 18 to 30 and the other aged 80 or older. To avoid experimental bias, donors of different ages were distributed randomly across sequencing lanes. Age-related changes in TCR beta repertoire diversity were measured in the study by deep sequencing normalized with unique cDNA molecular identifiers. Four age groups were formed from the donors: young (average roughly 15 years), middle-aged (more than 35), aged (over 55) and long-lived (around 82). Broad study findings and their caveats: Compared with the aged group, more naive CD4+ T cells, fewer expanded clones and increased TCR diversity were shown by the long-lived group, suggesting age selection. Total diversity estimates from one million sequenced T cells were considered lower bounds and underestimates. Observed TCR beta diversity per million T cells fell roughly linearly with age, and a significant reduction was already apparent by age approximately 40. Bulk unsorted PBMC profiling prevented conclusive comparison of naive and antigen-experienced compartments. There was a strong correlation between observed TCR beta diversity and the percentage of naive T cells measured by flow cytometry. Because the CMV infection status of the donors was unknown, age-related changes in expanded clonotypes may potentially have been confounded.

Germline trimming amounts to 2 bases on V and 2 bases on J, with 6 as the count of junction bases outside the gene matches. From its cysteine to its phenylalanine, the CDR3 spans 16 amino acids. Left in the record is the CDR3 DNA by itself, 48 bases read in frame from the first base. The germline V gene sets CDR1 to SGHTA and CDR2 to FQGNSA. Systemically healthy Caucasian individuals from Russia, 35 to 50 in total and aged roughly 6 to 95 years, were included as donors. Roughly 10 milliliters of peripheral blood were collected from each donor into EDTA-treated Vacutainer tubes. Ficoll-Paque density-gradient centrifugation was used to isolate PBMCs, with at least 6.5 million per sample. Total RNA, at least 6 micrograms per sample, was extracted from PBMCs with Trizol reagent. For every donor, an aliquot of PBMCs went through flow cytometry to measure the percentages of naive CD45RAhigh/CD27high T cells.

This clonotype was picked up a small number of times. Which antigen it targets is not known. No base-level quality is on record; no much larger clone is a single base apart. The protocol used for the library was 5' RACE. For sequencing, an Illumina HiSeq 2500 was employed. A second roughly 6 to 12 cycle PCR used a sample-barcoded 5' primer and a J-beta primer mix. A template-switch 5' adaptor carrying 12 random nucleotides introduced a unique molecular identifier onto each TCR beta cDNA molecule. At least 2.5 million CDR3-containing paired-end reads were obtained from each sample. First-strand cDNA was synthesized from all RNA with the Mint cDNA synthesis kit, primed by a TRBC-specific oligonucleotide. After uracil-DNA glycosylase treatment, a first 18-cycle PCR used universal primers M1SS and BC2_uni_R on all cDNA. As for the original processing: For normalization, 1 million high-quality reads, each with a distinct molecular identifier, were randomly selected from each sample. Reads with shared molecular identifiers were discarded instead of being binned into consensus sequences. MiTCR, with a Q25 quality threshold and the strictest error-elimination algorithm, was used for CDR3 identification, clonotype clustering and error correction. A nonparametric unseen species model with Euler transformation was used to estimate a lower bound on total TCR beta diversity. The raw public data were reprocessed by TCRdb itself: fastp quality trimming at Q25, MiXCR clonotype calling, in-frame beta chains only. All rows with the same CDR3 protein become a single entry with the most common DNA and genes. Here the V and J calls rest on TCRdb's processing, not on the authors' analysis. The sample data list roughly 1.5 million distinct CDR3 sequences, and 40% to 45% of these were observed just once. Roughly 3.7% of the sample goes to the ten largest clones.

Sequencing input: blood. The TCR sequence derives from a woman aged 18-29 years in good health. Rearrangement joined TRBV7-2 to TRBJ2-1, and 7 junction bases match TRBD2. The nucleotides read TGTGCCAGCAGCTTAAGGCCTAGCGGTACCTACAATGAGCAGTTCTTC. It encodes CASSLRPSGTYNEQFF.